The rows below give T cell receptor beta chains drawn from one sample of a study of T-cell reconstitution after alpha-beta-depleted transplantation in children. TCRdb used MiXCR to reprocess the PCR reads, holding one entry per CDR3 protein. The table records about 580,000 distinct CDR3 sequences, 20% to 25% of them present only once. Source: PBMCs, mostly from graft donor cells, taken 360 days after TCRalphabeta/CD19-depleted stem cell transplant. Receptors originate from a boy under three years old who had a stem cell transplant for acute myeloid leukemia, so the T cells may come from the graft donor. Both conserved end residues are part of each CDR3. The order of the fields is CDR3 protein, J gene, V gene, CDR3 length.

CDR3 protein: CASSYPTGATTQPQHF
J gene: TRBJ1-5
V gene: TRBV6-5
CDR3 length: 16

CDR3 protein: CASSRQGVNEQFF
J gene: TRBJ2-1
V gene: TRBV18
CDR3 length: 13

CDR3 protein: CASSSDGIEAFF
J gene: TRBJ1-1
V gene: TRBV12-3/TRBV12-4
CDR3 length: 12

CDR3 protein: CATSRDGSLAKNIQYF
J gene: TRBJ2-4
V gene: TRBV15
CDR3 length: 16

CDR3 protein: CASSSLFGVNEQFF
J gene: TRBJ2-1
V gene: TRBV12-3/TRBV12-4
CDR3 length: 14

CDR3 protein: CASSEMPTGTDTQYF
J gene: TRBJ2-3
V gene: TRBV2
CDR3 length: 15

CDR3 protein: CSARSGTGGLSYEQYF
J gene: TRBJ2-7
V gene: TRBV20-1
CDR3 length: 16

CDR3 protein: CASSLTLNRDHTGELFF
J gene: TRBJ2-2
V gene: TRBV13
CDR3 length: 17

CDR3 protein: CSAQPPARRSYNEQFF
J gene: TRBJ2-1
V gene: TRBV20-1
CDR3 length: 16

CDR3 protein: CSARDPGVVGELFF
J gene: TRBJ2-2
V gene: TRBV20-1
CDR3 length: 14

CDR3 protein: CASSLTRDKVHNEQFF
J gene: TRBJ2-1
V gene: TRBV5-1
CDR3 length: 16

CDR3 protein: CSASEGSYNEQFF
J gene: TRBJ2-1
V gene: TRBV20-1
CDR3 length: 13

CDR3 protein: CASSGGLEETQYF
J gene: TRBJ2-5
V gene: TRBV5-1
CDR3 length: 13

CDR3 protein: CASGPNPMDTQYF
J gene: TRBJ2-3
V gene: TRBV12-5
CDR3 length: 13

CDR3 protein: CATKRVAETNTGELFF
J gene: TRBJ2-2
V gene: TRBV19
CDR3 length: 16

CDR3 protein: CASSLGTTSGIEDTQYF
J gene: TRBJ2-3
V gene: TRBV5-1
CDR3 length: 17

CDR3 protein: CASSLQGYNEQFF
J gene: TRBJ2-1
V gene: TRBV7-2
CDR3 length: 13

CDR3 protein: CCARDVDAGGLLGDEQFF
J gene: TRBJ2-1
V gene: TRBV20-1
CDR3 length: 18

CDR3 protein: CASSLQIAANFYNEQFF
J gene: TRBJ2-1
V gene: TRBV3-1
CDR3 length: 17

CDR3 protein: CASRKEGPYNEQFF
J gene: TRBJ2-1
V gene: TRBV4-1
CDR3 length: 14

CDR3 protein: CASSQDKRRTVIYNEQFF
J gene: TRBJ2-1
V gene: TRBV4-1
CDR3 length: 18

CDR3 protein: CASSYADSTYEQYF
J gene: TRBJ2-7
V gene: TRBV6-5
CDR3 length: 14

CDR3 protein: CASSATGADQPQHF
J gene: TRBJ1-5
V gene: TRBV5-1
CDR3 length: 14

CDR3 protein: CASSVEGGIRSGTGELFF
J gene: TRBJ2-2
V gene: TRBV9
CDR3 length: 18

CDR3 protein: CASSLAAFKYF
J gene: TRBJ2-7
V gene: TRBV11-2
CDR3 length: 11

CDR3 protein: CSAPDTSNTGELFF
J gene: TRBJ2-2
V gene: TRBV20-1
CDR3 length: 14

CDR3 protein: CSVSHGTHSYNEQFF
J gene: TRBJ2-1
V gene: TRBV20-1
CDR3 length: 15

CDR3 protein: CASSEAGDPTEAFF
J gene: TRBJ1-1
V gene: TRBV25-1
CDR3 length: 14

CDR3 protein: CATQGAHEQYF
J gene: TRBJ2-7
V gene: TRBV24-1
CDR3 length: 11

CDR3 protein: CASRTWTADNEQFF
J gene: TRBJ2-1
V gene: TRBV12-3/TRBV12-4
CDR3 length: 14

CDR3 protein: CASRSSGTGELFF
J gene: TRBJ2-2
V gene: TRBV6-1
CDR3 length: 13

CDR3 protein: CASSLNSYEQYF
J gene: TRBJ2-7
V gene: TRBV7-9
CDR3 length: 12

CDR3 protein: CSATSRDRATDTQYF
J gene: TRBJ2-3
V gene: TRBV20-1
CDR3 length: 15